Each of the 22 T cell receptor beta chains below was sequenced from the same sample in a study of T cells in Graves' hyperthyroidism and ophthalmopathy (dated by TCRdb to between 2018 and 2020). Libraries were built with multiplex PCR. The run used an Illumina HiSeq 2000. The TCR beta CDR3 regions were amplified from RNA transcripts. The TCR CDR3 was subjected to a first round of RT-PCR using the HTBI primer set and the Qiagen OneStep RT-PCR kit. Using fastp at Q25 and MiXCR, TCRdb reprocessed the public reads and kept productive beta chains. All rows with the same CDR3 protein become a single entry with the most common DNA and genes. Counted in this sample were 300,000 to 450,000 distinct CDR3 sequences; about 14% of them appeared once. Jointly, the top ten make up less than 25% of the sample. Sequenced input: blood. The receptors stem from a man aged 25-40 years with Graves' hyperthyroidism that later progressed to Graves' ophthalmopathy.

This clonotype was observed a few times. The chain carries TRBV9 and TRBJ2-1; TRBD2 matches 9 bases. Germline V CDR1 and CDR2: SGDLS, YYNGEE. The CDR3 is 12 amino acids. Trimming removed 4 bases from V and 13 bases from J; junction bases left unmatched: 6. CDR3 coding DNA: TGTGCCAGCAGCTCCCGGACTAGCGTTCAGTTCTTC. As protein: CASSSRTSVQFF.

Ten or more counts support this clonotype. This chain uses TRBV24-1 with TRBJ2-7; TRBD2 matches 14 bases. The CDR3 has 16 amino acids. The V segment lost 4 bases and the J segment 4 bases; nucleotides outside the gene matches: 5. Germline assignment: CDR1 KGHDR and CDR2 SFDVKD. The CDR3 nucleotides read TGTGCCACCAGTGACCGGACTAGCGGGGGGATTTACGAGCAGTACTTC. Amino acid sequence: CATSDRTSGGIYEQYF.

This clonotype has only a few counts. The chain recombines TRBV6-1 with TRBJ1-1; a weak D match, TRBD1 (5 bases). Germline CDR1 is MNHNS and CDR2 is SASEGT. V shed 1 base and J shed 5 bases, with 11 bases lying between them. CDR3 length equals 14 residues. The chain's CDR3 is CASSEGFRGTEAFF. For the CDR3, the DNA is TGTGCCAGCAGTGAAGGGTTTCGGGGGACTGAAGCTTTCTTT.

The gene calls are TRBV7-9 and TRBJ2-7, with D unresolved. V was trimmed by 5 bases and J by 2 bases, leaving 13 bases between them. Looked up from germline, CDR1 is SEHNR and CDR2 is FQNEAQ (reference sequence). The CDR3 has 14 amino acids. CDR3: CASSPPVPAYEQYF. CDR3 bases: TGTGCCAGCAGCCCTCCTGTACCTGCCTACGAGCAGTACTTC. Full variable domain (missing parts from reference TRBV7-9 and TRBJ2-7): DTGVSQNPRHKITKRGQNVTFRCDPISEHNRLYWYRQTLGQGPEFLTYFQNEAQLEKSRLLSDRFSAERPKGSFSTLEIQRTEQGDSAMYLCASSPPVPAYEQYFGPGTRLTVT.

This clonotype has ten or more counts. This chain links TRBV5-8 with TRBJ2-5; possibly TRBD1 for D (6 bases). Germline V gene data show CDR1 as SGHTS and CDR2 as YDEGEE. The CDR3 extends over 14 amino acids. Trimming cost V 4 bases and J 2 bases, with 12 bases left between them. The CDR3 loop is CASSPRTVQETQYF. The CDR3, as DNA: TGTGCCAGCAGCCCCCGGACAGTACAAGAGACCCAGTACTTC.

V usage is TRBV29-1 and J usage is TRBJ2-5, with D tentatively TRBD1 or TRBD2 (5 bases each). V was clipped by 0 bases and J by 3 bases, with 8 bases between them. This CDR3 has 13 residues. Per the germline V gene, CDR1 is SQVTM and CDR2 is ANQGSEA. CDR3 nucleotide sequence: TGCAGCGTTGAAGAAAGAGGGGAAGAGACCCAGTACTTC. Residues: CSVEERGEETQYF.

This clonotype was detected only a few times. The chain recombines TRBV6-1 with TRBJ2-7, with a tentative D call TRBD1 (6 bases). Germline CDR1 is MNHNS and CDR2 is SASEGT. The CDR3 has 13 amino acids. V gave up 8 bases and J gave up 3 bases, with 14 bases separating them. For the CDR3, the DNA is TGTGCCAGCGGACAGAGACAGGACTACGAGCAGTACTTC. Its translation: CASGQRQDYEQYF.

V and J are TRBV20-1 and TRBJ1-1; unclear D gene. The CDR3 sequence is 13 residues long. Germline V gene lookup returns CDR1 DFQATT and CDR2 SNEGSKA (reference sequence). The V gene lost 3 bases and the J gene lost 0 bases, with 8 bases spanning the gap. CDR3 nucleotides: TGCAGTGCTAGTAGAGGGTTGAACACTGAAGCTTTCTTT. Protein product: CSASRGLNTEAFF.

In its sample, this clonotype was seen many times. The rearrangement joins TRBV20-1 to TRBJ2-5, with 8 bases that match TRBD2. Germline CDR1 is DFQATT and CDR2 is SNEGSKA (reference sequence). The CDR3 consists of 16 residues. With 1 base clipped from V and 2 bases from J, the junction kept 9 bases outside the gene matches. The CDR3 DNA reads TGCAGTGCTAGAGTGTATGGACTAGCTAAACAAGAGACCCAGTACTTC. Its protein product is CSARVYGLAKQETQYF.

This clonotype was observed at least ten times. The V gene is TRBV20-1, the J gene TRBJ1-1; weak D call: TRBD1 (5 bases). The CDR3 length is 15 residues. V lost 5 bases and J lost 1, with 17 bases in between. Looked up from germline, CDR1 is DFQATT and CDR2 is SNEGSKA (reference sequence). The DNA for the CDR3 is TGCAGTGCTGGATCATCGCGGGGGAGGAACACTGAAGCTTTCTTT. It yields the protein CSAGSSRGRNTEAFF.

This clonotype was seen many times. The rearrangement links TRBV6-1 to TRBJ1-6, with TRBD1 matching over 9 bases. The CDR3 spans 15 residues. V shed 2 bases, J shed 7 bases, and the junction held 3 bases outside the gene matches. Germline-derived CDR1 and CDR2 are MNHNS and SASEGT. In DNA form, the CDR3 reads TGTGCCAGCAGTGAACTAGGGACAGGGAATTCACCCCTCCACTTT. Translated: CASSELGTGNSPLHF.

The CDR3 region has the DNA TGTGCCAGCAGCCGTCCCGGGACTACTAACACGCAGTATTTT. It yields the protein CASSRPGTTNTQYF. The chain has TRBV7-9 and TRBJ2-3; 7 positions agree with TRBD2. This CDR3 spans 14 amino acids. Germline V gene sequence: CDR1 SEHNR, CDR2 FQNEAQ (reference sequence). J gave up 9 bases and V 5 bases, and 11 bases lay outside the gene matches.

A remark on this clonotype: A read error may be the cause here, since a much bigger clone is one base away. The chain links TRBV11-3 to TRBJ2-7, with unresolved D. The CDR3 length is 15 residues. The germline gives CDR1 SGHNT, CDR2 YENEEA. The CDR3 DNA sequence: TGTGCCAGCAGCTTAGAAGGGCGGCCTACCTACGAGCGGTACTTC. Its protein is CASSLEGRPTYERYF.

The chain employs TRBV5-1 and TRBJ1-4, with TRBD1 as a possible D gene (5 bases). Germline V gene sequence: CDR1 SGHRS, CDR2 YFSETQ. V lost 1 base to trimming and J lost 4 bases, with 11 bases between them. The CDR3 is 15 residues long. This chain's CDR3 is CASSLQWGNNEKLFF. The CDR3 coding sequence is TGCGCCAGCAGCTTGCAATGGGGGAATAATGAAAAACTGTTTTTT.

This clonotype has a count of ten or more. The CDR3 DNA is TGTGCCAGCAGCTTAGACAGGGGGACACCCCTCCACTTT. It yields the protein CASSLDRGTPLHF. This sequence joins TRBV7-9 and TRBJ1-6; 8 nucleotides line up with TRBD1. Germline values: CDR1 SEHNR, CDR2 FQNEAQ (reference sequence). The CDR3 consists of 13 residues. J was trimmed by 11 bases and V by 1 base; bases with no gene match: 1.

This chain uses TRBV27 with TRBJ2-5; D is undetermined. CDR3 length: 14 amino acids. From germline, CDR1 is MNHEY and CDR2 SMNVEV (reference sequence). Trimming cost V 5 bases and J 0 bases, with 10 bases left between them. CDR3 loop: CASSPTGYQETQYF. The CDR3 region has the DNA TGTGCCAGCAGTCCGACCGGGTACCAAGAGACCCAGTACTTC.

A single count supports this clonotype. The CDR3 protein is CASSLGSSGQGNYGYTF. The DNA for the CDR3 is TGTGCCAGCAGCTTAGGCTCTTCGGGACAGGGTAACTATGGCTACACCTTC. V usage is TRBV13 and J usage is TRBJ1-2, with TRBD1 matching over 9 bases. Trimming cost V 0 bases and J 1 base; bases outside gene matches: 6. The CDR3 consists of 17 residues. Looked up from germline, CDR1 is PRHDT and CDR2 is FYEKMQ (reference sequence). The full variable domain, in which reference TRBV13 and TRBJ1-2 provide the parts outside the CDR3, is AAGVIQSPRHLIKEKRETATLKCYPIPRHDTVYWYQQGPGQDPQFLISFYEKMQSDKGSIPDRFSAQQFSDYHSELNMSSLELGDSALYFCASSLGSSGQGNYGYTFGSGTRLTVV.

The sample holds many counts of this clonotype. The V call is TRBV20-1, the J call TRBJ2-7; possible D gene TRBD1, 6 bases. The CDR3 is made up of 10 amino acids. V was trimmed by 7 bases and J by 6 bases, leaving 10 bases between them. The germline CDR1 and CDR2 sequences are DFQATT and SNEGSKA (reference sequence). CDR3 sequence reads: CSVYRAEQYF. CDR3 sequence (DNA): TGCAGTGTGTACAGGGCCGAGCAGTACTTC.

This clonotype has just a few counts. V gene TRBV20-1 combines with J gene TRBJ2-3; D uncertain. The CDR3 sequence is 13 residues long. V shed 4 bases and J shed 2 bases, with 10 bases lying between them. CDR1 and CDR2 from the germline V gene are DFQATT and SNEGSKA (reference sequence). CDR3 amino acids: CSAKLPLTDTQYF. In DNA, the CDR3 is TGCAGTGCTAAACTCCCCCTCACAGATACGCAGTATTTT.

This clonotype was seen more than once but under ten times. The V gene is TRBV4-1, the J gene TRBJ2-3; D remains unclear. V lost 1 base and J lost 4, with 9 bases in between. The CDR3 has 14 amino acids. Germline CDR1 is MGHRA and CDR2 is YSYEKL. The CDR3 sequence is CASSQVSMPDTQYF. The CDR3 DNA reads TGCGCCAGCAGCCAAGTGTCGATGCCAGATACGCAGTATTTT.

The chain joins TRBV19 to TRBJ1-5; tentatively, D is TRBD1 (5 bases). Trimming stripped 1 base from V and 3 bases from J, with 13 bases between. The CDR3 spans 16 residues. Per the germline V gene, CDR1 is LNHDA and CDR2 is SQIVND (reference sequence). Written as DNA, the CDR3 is TGTGCCAGTAGTATAGGAAGTTCTGGGGCCAATCAGCCCCAGCATTTT. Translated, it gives CASSIGSSGANQPQHF.

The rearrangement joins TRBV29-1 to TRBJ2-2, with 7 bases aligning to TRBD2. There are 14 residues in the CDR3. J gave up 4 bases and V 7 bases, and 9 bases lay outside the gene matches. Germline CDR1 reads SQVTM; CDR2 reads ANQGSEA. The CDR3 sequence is CSGVGGGGTGELFF. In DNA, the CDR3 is TGCAGCGGGGTGGGGGGGGGGGGCACCGGGGAGCTGTTTTTT.